This TCR beta chain is from a study of beta chain bispecific antibodies for T cell cancers (dated by TCRdb to about 2021). Regarding the research as a whole: T cells from healthy donors were cocultured with T cell leukemia lines in the presence of bispecific antibodies, after which the depletion of each TRBV family was measured by TRBV sequencing of the surviving cells. Jurkat cells expressed surface TRBV12 (TRBV12-3), and HPB-ALL cells expressed surface TRBV5-5. Findings and caveats that apply to the study as a whole: Cross-reactivity of the anti-TRBV5-5 antibody with TRBV5-6 was attributed to high sequence similarity between the two genes. Each sequenced sample mixed leukemia cell line cells with normal T cells, and most targeted TRBV signal came from the leukemia cells rather than normal T cells.

Unique molecular identifier barcodes were incorporated into the libraries and were used for clonotype quantification. Qiagen AllPrep DNA/RNA Micro kits were used to isolate total RNA, and an Agilent TapeStation was used to check RNA quality. TCR beta libraries were constructed by 5' RACE, in which cDNA synthesis was followed by two PCR steps with TCR beta constant-region gene-specific primers. An Illumina MiSeq platform was used to sequence the TCR beta libraries. The original pipeline was this. Reads were processed with MIGEC, MiXCR and VDJtools. Clonotype frequency was computed as the clonotype's share of unique molecular identifiers among all unique molecular identifiers in the sample. Nonfunctional TRBV genes classified in IMGT as pseudogenes or open reading frames, such as TRBV1, TRBV12-1 and TRBV21, were excluded. The public reads were quality trimmed at Q25 with fastp and then assembled into clones with MiXCR by TCRdb, keeping productive beta chains. Duplicate CDR3 protein sequences are folded into a single record with the most common DNA and genes. What appears here as the V and J calls and clone size reflects TCRdb's work, not the paper's. The sample contains some 21,000 distinct CDR3 sequences, about 2.7% of them found a single time. In total, the top ten clones hold approximately 30% of the sample.

The sample holds many counts of this clonotype. Its antigen specificity is not known. No base quality information exists; no much larger clone differs at one position. For approximately three days, T cells were expanded from blood mononuclear cells using either the anti-CD3 antibody OKT3 or CD3/CD28 Dynabeads. Expanded T cells were maintained in RPMI 1640 supplemented with 10% fetal bovine serum, recombinant human IL-2 (around 90 IU/ml) and IL-7 (around 5.1 ng/ml). Each coculture contained around 5 x 10^4 normal T cells, around 5 x 10^4 target cells and bispecific antibody in roughly 97 ul and was incubated for around 17 hours at 37 degrees C. Every bispecific antibody was made of two single-chain variable fragments, expressed in a single-chain diabody format carrying a His tag. Healthy human donors supplied the effector T cells, with peripheral blood mononuclear cells isolated from leukapheresis samples using Ficoll density gradient centrifugation.

The germline V gene (reference sequence) gives CDR1 as GTSNPN and CDR2 as SVGIG. Its CDR3 holds 15 amino acids, cysteine through phenylalanine. Only CDR3 DNA remains: 45 bases, in frame from the first base. Germline trimming amounts to 4 bases on V and 8 bases on J, with 14 as the count of junction bases outside the gene matches. The V gene is TRBV30 and the J gene is TRBJ1-2; 9 nucleotides in the junction match TRBD1. Sequencing was performed on healthy donor T cells cultured with leukemia cells. This sequence originates from a human donor in good health. Some clones in this sample may be carry-over from other donors' samples. This receptor has the CDR3 CAWTVQEGTGWGYTF. The sequenced DNA is TGTGCCTGGACCGTACAAGAGGGGACAGGGTGGGGCTACACCTTC.